This T cell receptor beta chain was identified in a study of response to subunit inactivated influenza vaccine. TCRdb reprocessed the RT-PCR reads with MiXCR, giving one entry per CDR3 protein. The sample contains hundreds of thousands of distinct CDR3 sequences, around 14% of which appear only once. Study-level findings and limits: That few new T cells are recruited by each seasonal influenza vaccination was the authors' suggestion.

The CDR3 contains 16 residues. V dropped 1 base and J dropped 2; count of bases not matched to a gene: 8. Germline CDR1 is MGHRA and CDR2 is YSYEKL. As to this clonotype: Antigen: not known.

The sequences come from PBMCs from blood, collected 11 to 12 days after vaccination. The chain carries TRBV4-1 and TRBJ2-7, with 7 bases identical to TRBD1. The TCR comes from a man between 45 and 60 years old who received an inactivated influenza vaccine. The CDR3 loop is CASSQGLKGTAYEQYF. As DNA, the CDR3 is TGCGCCAGCAGCCAAGGGCTAAAAGGGACAGCCTACGAGCAGTACTTC.